The 31 T cell receptor beta chains listed next were all sequenced from one sample in a study of spatial heterogeneity in lung cancer. Time point specified: sample taken at primary tumor resection. TCRdb re-derived calls from the 5' RACE reads in MiXCR, one entry per CDR3 protein. The repertoire consists of tens of thousands of distinct CDR3 sequences, with about 12% occurring once and the leading ten covering under 50%. Sample: PBMCs, taken at surgery. The receptors were sampled from a male donor with early-stage non-small cell lung cancer.

There are many counts of this clonotype. The gene calls are TRBV4-1 and TRBJ2-3; 12 bases match TRBD2. CDR1 is MGHRA and CDR2 is YSYEKL in the germline V gene. V shed 1 base and J 4 bases; nucleotides not matched to a gene: 6. This CDR3 region has 17 residues. The CDR3 sequence is CASSQVALAGGPDTQYF. The CDR3 DNA sequence: TGCGCCAGCAGCCAAGTTGCCCTAGCGGGGGGGCCAGATACGCAGTATTTT.

The chain couples TRBV27 to TRBJ2-3, with 10 bases fitting TRBD2. Germline CDR1 MNHEY, CDR2 SMNVEV (reference sequence). The length of the CDR3 is 13 residues. Trimming cost V 7 bases and J 6 bases; bases outside gene matches: 4. The CDR3 reads CASNLAGVDTQYF. The CDR3 DNA follows: TGTGCCAGCAACCTAGCGGGAGTGGATACGCAGTATTTT.

This clonotype was found a few times. The chain carries TRBV7-2 and TRBJ2-3; 8 bases fit TRBD2. CDR1 SGHTA and CDR2 FQGNSA come from the germline V gene. The J segment lost 1 base and the V segment lost 8 bases, leaving 8 bases of the junction unmatched. CDR3 length: 15 amino acids. In DNA, the CDR3 is TGTGCCAGCTCCGGGGGGGCTAGAGGCACAGATACGCAGTATTTT. This encodes CASSGGARGTDTQYF.

This clonotype came up many times. The chain uses TRBV12-3 or TRBV12-4 and TRBJ1-1; unclear D gene. This CDR3 is 13 amino acids long. V gave up 5 bases and J gave up 2 bases, with 9 bases separating them. CDR3 nucleotide sequence: TGTGCCAGCAGTCCTAGACCAAACACTGAAGCTTTCTTT. This codes for CASSPRPNTEAFF.

The chain joins TRBV6-2 or TRBV6-3 to TRBJ1-5, with D tentatively TRBD1 (5 bases). Trimming shortened V by 0 bases and J by 8 bases, and 14 bases separated the two germline ends. The germline V gene encodes CDR1 MNHEY and CDR2 SVGEGT. This CDR3 is 15 amino acids long. CDR3 residues: CASSYSTVEGKPQHF. As DNA, the CDR3 is TGTGCCAGCAGTTACTCGACCGTGGAGGGGAAGCCCCAGCATTTT.

This clonotype was found a few times. The chain is built from TRBV12-3 or TRBV12-4 and TRBJ2-7; TRBD2 aligns across 10 bases. With 4 bases clipped from V and 0 bases from J, the junction kept 3 bases outside the gene matches. This CDR3 has 15 residues. CDR3 nucleotide sequence: TGTGCCAGCAGTTCCGCTAGCGGGGGCTCCTACGAGCAGTACTTC. Translated: CASSSASGGSYEQYF.

The chain couples TRBV20-1 to TRBJ2-6; TRBD1 or TRBD2 may be the D gene (5 bases each). This CDR3 is built from 14 residues. Trimming took 3 bases from V and 1 from J, leaving 7 bases between them. Germline CDR1 is DFQATT and CDR2 is SNEGSKA (reference sequence). The CDR3 region has the DNA TGCAGTGCTAGGGGGGAATCTGGGGCCAACGTCCTGACTTTC. It yields the protein CSARGESGANVLTF.

This clonotype was detected only a few times. The gene calls are TRBV28 and TRBJ2-3; possible D gene TRBD2, 6 bases. The germline V gene has CDR1 MDHEN and CDR2 SYDVKM. V was clipped by 7 bases and J by 0 bases, with 11 bases between them. The CDR3 is made up of 14 amino acids. CDR3 bases: TGTGCCAGCACCTTGGGGGGAAGCACAGATACGCAGTATTTT. Protein: CASTLGGSTDTQYF.

This chain joins TRBV10-3 and TRBJ2-7; no reliable D call. The germline CDR1 and CDR2 sequences are ENHRY and SYGVKD. The CDR3 covers 13 residues. V lost 2 bases to trimming and J lost 5 bases, with 10 bases between them. The CDR3 DNA reads TGTGCCATCAGTGAGGAAAGGGCGGACGAGCAGTACTTC. Protein: CAISEERADEQYF.

On this clonotype: Compared with germline, one end of the junction differs, possibly owing to a read error. Written as DNA, the CDR3 is TGTGTCAGCAGCCAAGGTGTCGGGTTTAGCAATCAGCCCCAGCATTTT. Protein: CVSSQGVGFSNQPQHF. The genes are TRBV3-1 and TRBJ1-5; no clear D. The CDR3 contains 16 residues. From germline, CDR1 is LGHDT and CDR2 YNNKEL (reference sequence).

The chain carries TRBV25-1 and TRBJ2-4; D uncertain. CDR1 MGHDK and CDR2 SYGVNS come from the germline V gene. Trimming removed 8 bases from V and 1 base from J, with 6 bases in between. The length of the CDR3 is 12 residues. The CDR3 nucleotides are TGTGCCAGCCCCCCGGCCAAAAACATTCAGTACTTC. Its translation is CASPPAKNIQYF.

This clonotype was counted between two and nine times. The J gene is TRBJ2-5, the V gene TRBV12-5, with D possibly TRBD1 on 5 matching bases. Germline CDR1 is LGHNT and CDR2 is FRNRAP. CDR3 length equals 15 residues. V lost 6 bases to trimming and J lost 0 bases, with 14 bases between them. CDR3 protein: CASGLDNYYQETQYF. CDR3 DNA sequence: TGTGCTAGTGGCCTGGACAACTACTACCAAGAGACCCAGTACTTC.

The CDR3 is CASSTTRQGFDTGELFF. CDR3 coding DNA: TGTGCCAGTAGTACCACGAGACAGGGGTTCGACACCGGGGAGCTGTTTTTT. The V and J genes are TRBV19 and TRBJ2-2; 8 nucleotides agree with TRBD1. The CDR3 length is 17 residues. In germline, CDR1 is LNHDA, CDR2 SQIVND (reference sequence). Losses at the gene ends were 4 bases for V and 3 bases for J; bases not matched to a gene: 10.

The chain combines TRBV30 with TRBJ1-1, with D perhaps matching TRBD1 (5 bases). The CDR3 is 14 amino acids. The germline CDR1 and CDR2 sequences are GTSNPN and SVGIG (reference sequence). The germline V and J ends were trimmed by 3 bases and 7 bases, with 18 bases remaining between them. The CDR3 DNA follows: TGTGCCTGGAGCGTGACCGACAGTTTGGGTGAAGCTTTCTTT. Protein product: CAWSVTDSLGEAFF.

This clonotype was counted a few times. The V and J genes are TRBV7-2 and TRBJ2-5, with D tentatively TRBD1 (6 bases). Germline CDR1 reads SGHTA; CDR2 reads FQGNSA. Trimming stripped 7 bases from V and 5 bases from J, with 14 bases between. The CDR3 consists of 13 residues. As DNA, the CDR3 is TGTGCCAGCACGGGACACTCTGTTGAGACCCAGTACTTC. Protein product: CASTGHSVETQYF.

This clonotype turned up a few times. The chain uses TRBV12-3 or TRBV12-4 and TRBJ2-5; the D gene is possibly TRBD1 (6 bases). V lost 8 bases and J 6 bases, leaving 19 bases between the germline ends. The length of the CDR3 is 14 residues. The CDR3: CASHSYRDAKTQYF. CDR3 bases: TGTGCCAGCCATTCGTACAGGGATGCGAAGACCCAGTACTTC.

V usage is TRBV7-2 and J usage is TRBJ2-7; 9 bases agree with TRBD2. Per germline, CDR1 SGHTA and CDR2 FQGNSA. With V trimmed by 0 bases and J by 6 bases, 18 bases remained unmatched. This CDR3 spans 19 amino acids. Here the CDR3 reads CASSLASLLQRGAPAEQYF. In nucleotides, the CDR3 is TGTGCCAGCAGCTTAGCGTCCCTTCTCCAGCGGGGGGCCCCCGCCGAGCAGTACTTC.

This clonotype was recorded at least ten times. V is TRBV25-1 and J is TRBJ2-7; perhaps TRBD1 as D (12 bases). The germline V gene encodes CDR1 MGHDK and CDR2 SYGVNS. Trimming left V 6 bases short and J 2 bases short, with 32 bases between. The CDR3 runs 20 residues. CDR3 nucleotides: TGTGCCAGCAGGGGGACAGGGGGCGCGGGGACTAGCGGTCTAACCTACGAGCAGTACTTC. This translates into CASRGTGGAGTSGLTYEQYF.

The table lists this clonotype with many counts. The chain has TRBV10-3 and TRBJ1-2; D is ambiguous. V shed 3 bases and J shed 4 bases, with 6 bases lying between them. In germline, CDR1 is ENHRY, CDR2 SYGVKD. This CDR3 region has 12 residues. The DNA of the CDR3 is TGTGCCATCAGTGACGTATTCTATGGCTACACCTTC. Translating gives CAISDVFYGYTF.

This clonotype was observed a few times. The chain uses TRBV5-6 and TRBJ2-1; 7 bases are a match to TRBD2. This CDR3 is 14 amino acids long. Germline CDR1 and CDR2: SGHDT and YYEEEE. The ends lost 4 bases at V and 2 bases at J; junction bases unmatched: 3. The CDR3 is CASSPRGAYNEQFF. The DNA of the CDR3 is TGTGCCAGCAGCCCTCGGGGGGCCTACAATGAGCAGTTCTTC. Based on the CDR3 plus reference TRBV5-6 and TRBJ2-1, the full variable domain is DAGVTQSPTHLIKTRGQQVTLRCSPKSGHDTVSWYQQALGQGPQFIFQYYEEEERQRGNFPDRFSGHQFPNYSSELNVNALLLGDSALYLCASSPRGAYNEQFFGPGTRLTVL.

The chain links TRBV15 to TRBJ1-5; D is undetermined. The CDR3 is 14 residues long. V lost 3 bases, J lost 4 bases, and 10 bases lay in between. Per germline, CDR1 LNHNV and CDR2 YYDKDF (reference sequence). CDR3 DNA: TGTGCCACCAGCAGGGGTTGGGGAAATCAGCCCCAGCATTTT. It yields the protein CATSRGWGNQPQHF. Using reference TRBV15 and TRBJ1-5 for the parts outside the CDR3, the full variable domain is DAMVIQNPRYQVTQFGKPVTLSCSQTLNHNVMYWYQQKSSQAPKLLFHYYDKDFNNEADTPDNFQSRRPNTSFCFLDIRSPGLGDTAMYLCATSRGWGNQPQHFGDGTRLSIL.

V is TRBV10-3 and J is TRBJ2-2; TRBD1 aligns across 11 bases. This CDR3 has 17 amino acids. The germline gives CDR1 ENHRY, CDR2 SYGVKD. V was pared by 2 bases and J by 6 bases, with 8 bases of the junction left unmatched. The CDR3 sequence: CAISETQDRGRAGELFF. DNA for the CDR3: TGTGCCATCAGTGAGACGCAGGACAGGGGGCGCGCCGGGGAGCTGTTTTTT.

The genes are TRBV5-4 and TRBJ1-1; tentatively, D is TRBD1 (5 bases). CDR3 length: 16 amino acids. The germline CDR1 and CDR2 sequences are SGHNT and YYREEE (reference sequence). Deletions cut 0 bases from V and 4 bases from J, with 16 bases between. CDR3 in amino acids: CASSLGGAQRVTEAFF. The CDR3 nucleotides read TGTGCCAGCAGCTTGGGAGGGGCGCAACGAGTCACTGAAGCTTTCTTT. The entire variable domain, with the rest obtained from reference TRBV5-4 and TRBJ1-1, is as follows: ETGVTQSPTHLIKTRGQQVTLRCSSQSGHNTVSWYQQALGQGPQFIFQYYREEENGRGNFPPRFSGLQFPNYSSELNVNALELDDSALYLCASSLGGAQRVTEAFFGQGTRLTVV.

The table lists this clonotype with a few counts. This rearrangement joins TRBV11-2 to TRBJ1-5, with 8 positions matching TRBD1. With 6 bases clipped from V and 2 bases from J, the junction kept 6 bases outside the gene matches. The CDR3 length is 15 residues. Germline assignment: CDR1 SGHAT and CDR2 FQNNGV. CDR3 sequence reads: CASSQGARGNQPQHF. The CDR3 DNA reads as TGTGCCAGCAGTCAGGGGGCGCGTGGCAATCAGCCCCAGCATTTT.

This clonotype was observed a handful of times. The chain carries TRBV4-1 and TRBJ1-4; D call uncertain. Deletions cut 0 bases from V and 5 bases from J, with 13 bases between. The CDR3 loop spans 16 amino acids. Germline assignment: CDR1 MGHRA and CDR2 YSYEKL. Here the CDR3 reads CASSQDGAGRNEKLFF. The CDR3, as DNA: TGCGCCAGCAGCCAAGATGGAGCAGGACGAAATGAAAAACTGTTTTTT.

The chain links TRBV9 to TRBJ2-2; 12 nucleotides agree with TRBD2. Germline CDR1 and CDR2: SGDLS and YYNGEE. The V gene end was trimmed by 3 bases and the J gene end by 6 bases; junction bases not matched to a gene: 3. The CDR3 spans 15 residues. CDR3: CASSGTSGVPGELFF. The CDR3 region has the DNA TGTGCCAGCAGCGGGACTAGCGGGGTCCCCGGGGAGCTGTTTTTT.

Only a few counts were recorded for this clonotype. The chain joins TRBV28 to TRBJ2-1; 8 bases align to TRBD2. The CDR3 extends over 19 amino acids. CDR1 MDHEN and CDR2 SYDVKM come from the germline V gene. The V gene end was trimmed by 5 bases and the J gene end by 8 bases; junction bases not matched to a gene: 23. CDR3 region: CASSRLRRTSKPTGHEQFF. CDR3 in DNA: TGTGCCAGCAGTCGCCTTAGAAGGACTAGCAAGCCTACGGGCCATGAGCAGTTCTTC.

This clonotype has only a few counts. The chain couples TRBV20-1 to TRBJ1-6; 9 nucleotides line up with TRBD1. CDR1 and CDR2 (germline): DFQATT, SNEGSKA (reference sequence). The CDR3 runs 15 residues. Unmatched junction bases numbered 6, after V lost 6 bases and J lost 3 bases. Written as DNA, the CDR3 is TGCAGTGCCCCAGAGACAGGGGGCTATAATTCACCCCTCCACTTT. Translating it yields CSAPETGGYNSPLHF.

V gene TRBV3-1 combines with J gene TRBJ2-1; D uncertain. Per germline, CDR1 LGHDT and CDR2 YNNKEL (reference sequence). The V and J ends lost 1 base and 4 bases respectively, with 8 bases between them. The CDR3 length is 14 residues. The CDR3: CASSQVGRYNEQFF. Here the CDR3 DNA reads TGTGCCAGCAGCCAAGTCGGACGGTACAATGAGCAGTTCTTC.

The V and J genes are TRBV11-2 and TRBJ2-1, with D perhaps assigned TRBD1 or TRBD2 (5 bases each). Between the trimmed V and J ends, which lost 5 bases and 9 bases, there was a span of 8 bases. The germline gives CDR1 SGHAT, CDR2 FQNNGV. The CDR3 totals 11 residues. The CDR3 sequence: CASSPGTEQFF. The CDR3 DNA reads as TGTGCCAGCAGCCCAGGGACTGAGCAGTTCTTC.

The chain employs TRBV20-1 and TRBJ2-1; D remains ambiguous. This CDR3 contains 16 residues. Trimming took 5 bases from V and 0 from J, leaving 17 bases between them. The germline gives CDR1 DFQATT, CDR2 SNEGSKA (reference sequence). The CDR3 is CSALLGGHSSYNEQFF. CDR3 in DNA: TGCAGTGCTCTCCTGGGCGGCCATAGCTCCTACAATGAGCAGTTCTTC.